The next 26 T cell receptor beta chains were all read from a single sample in a study of low-dose radiotherapy and immunotherapy resistance in tumors. Documented time point: after trial treatment. The treatment here: LDRT plus nivolumab, ipilimumab, low-dose cyclophosphamide and aspirin (RACIN trial). TRAV- and TRBV-specific primers, spanning alpha and beta chains, primed first-strand cDNA. A roughly 19-cycle PCR with a constant-region primer and V-primer adapter amplified TCRs. TCRdb reanalysed the reads using MiXCR and keeps one entry per CDR3 protein. The sample comprises 35,000 to 50,000 distinct CDR3 sequences, less than 25% of which are singletons, and 8% to 10% rests with the top ten. The sequences come from PBMCs, collected after low-dose radiotherapy plus immunotherapy. Receptor source: a female donor with ovarian cancer.

The chain has TRBV18 and TRBJ2-7; D perhaps matches TRBD1 (6 bases). The germline V gene encodes CDR1 KGHSH and CDR2 LQKENI. The CDR3 covers 15 residues. V lost 3 bases and J lost 3, with 15 bases in between. CDR3 sequence: CASSPGQGLDYEQYF. Written as DNA, the CDR3 is TGTGCCAGCTCACCTGGTCAGGGGCTCGACTACGAGCAGTACTTC.

This clonotype came up many times. The V call is TRBV20-1, the J call TRBJ1-2; the D is unclear. The V gene's germline CDR1 is DFQATT and CDR2 SNEGSKA (reference sequence). This CDR3 has 12 amino acids. V was trimmed by 0 bases and J by 6 bases, leaving 8 bases between them. CDR3 sequence reads: CSARDMGNGYTF. The DNA for the CDR3 is TGCAGTGCTAGAGATATGGGGAATGGCTACACCTTC.

At least ten counts were recorded for this clonotype. The V and J genes are TRBV6-2 or TRBV6-3 and TRBJ2-7; tentatively, D is TRBD1 (6 bases). Trimming took 6 bases from V and 5 from J, leaving 17 bases between them. The germline V gene has CDR1 MNHEY and CDR2 SVGEGT. This CDR3 is 14 amino acids long. CDR3 region: CASRQGKSFNEQYF. The CDR3 region has the DNA TGTGCCAGCAGACAGGGTAAAAGTTTTAACGAGCAGTACTTC.

This clonotype was observed at least ten times. V and J are TRBV20-1 and TRBJ2-2, with D unresolved. V was cut by 6 bases and J by 9 bases, with 11 bases left in between. This CDR3 has 11 residues. Germline CDR1 DFQATT, CDR2 SNEGSKA (reference sequence). Here the CDR3 DNA reads TGCAGTGCCCCCGTCAATTGGGAGCTGTTTTTT. It translates to CSAPVNWELFF.

This clonotype came up a few times. The DNA for the CDR3 is TGTGCCAGCAGTTCTGGGGCTTCCTACAATGAGCAGTTCTTC. Encoded protein: CASSSGASYNEQFF. The J gene is TRBJ2-1, the V gene TRBV28, with TRBD1 as a possible D gene (5 bases). From germline, CDR1 is MDHEN and CDR2 SYDVKM. The CDR3 length is 14 residues. With 4 bases removed from V and 1 base from J, the gap between germline ends came to 8 bases.

The chain combines TRBV6-1 with TRBJ2-7, with a weak D call TRBD1 (6 bases). This CDR3 region has 13 residues. Germline CDR1 reads MNHNS; CDR2 reads SASEGT. The V and J ends lost 5 bases and 4 bases respectively, with 12 bases between them. CDR3 coding DNA: TGTGCCAGCAGTAAACGACAGGAGTACGAGCAGTACTTC. Amino acids: CASSKRQEYEQYF.

This clonotype was counted at least ten times. The chain has TRBV5-4 and TRBJ2-1; a possible D gene is TRBD2 (7 bases). CDR3 length equals 15 residues. The V gene lost 4 bases and the J gene lost 5 bases, with 16 bases spanning the gap. The germline gives CDR1 SGHNT, CDR2 YYREEE (reference sequence). The CDR3 coding sequence is TGTGCCAGCAGCCGCGGGGGCAGGTCCGACAATGAGCAGTTCTTC. Its translation: CASSRGGRSDNEQFF.

The CDR3 DNA follows: TGTGCCACCCTGGGGCAGGGACGATTGAGCTTCTACGAGCAGTACTTC. As protein: CATLGQGRLSFYEQYF. The V call is TRBV28, the J call TRBJ2-7; perhaps D is TRBD1 or TRBD2 (5 bases each). Between the trimmed V and J ends, which lost 10 bases and 3 bases, there was a span of 25 bases. The CDR3 has 16 amino acids. The V gene's germline CDR1 is MDHEN and CDR2 SYDVKM.

V usage is TRBV29-1 and J usage is TRBJ2-3; 7 nucleotides agree with TRBD1. The CDR3 loop spans 14 amino acids. CDR1 and CDR2 from the germline V gene are SQVTM and ANQGSEA. The ends lost 7 bases at V and 2 bases at J; junction bases unmatched: 9. The CDR3 DNA reads as TGCAGCGCGGGCCGGGACAGCAACACAGATACGCAGTATTTT. Translated, it gives CSAGRDSNTDTQYF.

This clonotype was observed many times. The chain uses TRBV10-3 and TRBJ2-1, with 12 bases aligning to TRBD2. V gave up 6 bases and J gave up 0 bases; unmatched junction bases: 3. This CDR3 is 16 amino acids long. In germline, CDR1 is ENHRY, CDR2 SYGVKD. The CDR3 DNA is TGTGCCATCAGGACGACTAGCGGGAGCTCCTACAATGAGCAGTTCTTC. This translates into CAIRTTSGSSYNEQFF.

This clonotype was observed at least ten times. The gene calls are TRBV27 and TRBJ1-1; D possibly corresponds to TRBD1 (5 bases). Germline CDR1 reads MNHEY; CDR2 reads SMNVEV (reference sequence). V lost 5 bases to trimming and J lost 6 bases, with 13 bases between them. The CDR3 length is 13 residues. The CDR3 region is CASSPKRGAEAFF. The CDR3 nucleotides are TGTGCCAGCAGTCCGAAGCGGGGGGCTGAAGCTTTCTTT.

This clonotype was seen repeatedly, ten times or more. This sequence joins TRBV6-5 and TRBJ2-1; 10 nucleotides agree with TRBD2. CDR1 MNHEY and CDR2 SVGAGI come from the germline V gene. The CDR3 has 15 amino acids. V shed 6 bases, J shed 7 bases, and the junction held 9 bases outside the gene matches. CDR3 in DNA: TGTGCCAGCAGGACGAGCGGGGGGGCGATGAATGAGCAGTTCTTC. Residues: CASRTSGGAMNEQFF.

The sample holds a few counts of this clonotype. A far larger clone is only one base removed, so a read error is likely. The gene calls are TRBV5-1 and TRBJ2-5; TRBD1 or TRBD2 may be the D gene (6 bases each). This CDR3 contains 16 residues. CDR1 and CDR2 from the germline V gene are SGHRS and YFSETQ. V dropped 4 bases and J dropped 11 bases, with 27 bases sitting between them. CDR3 nucleotides: TGCGCCAGCAGCCGATCCGGACTGGCGGGACACAATGAGCAGTACTTC. This translates into CASSRSGLAGHNEQYF.

Details on this clonotype: This likely stems from a read error, as it lies one base from a far larger clone. The rearrangement joins TRBV12-3 or TRBV12-4 to TRBJ2-7; TRBD2 matches 16 bases. CDR3 size: 18 residues. The trim removed 5 bases at V and 7 bases at J, leaving 14 bases unmatched. The CDR3 spells CASSPGTSGGGYSDEQYF. In DNA form, the CDR3 reads TGTGCCAGCAGTCCCGGGACTAGCGGGGGGGGGTATTCGGATGAGCAGTACTTC.

At least ten counts were recorded for this clonotype. The genes are TRBV2 and TRBJ1-2, with 9 bases lining up with TRBD1. This CDR3 is built from 14 residues. CDR1 is SNHLY and CDR2 is FYNNEI in the germline V gene. Losses at the gene ends were 6 bases for V and 2 bases for J; bases not matched to a gene: 4. The chain's CDR3 is CASSRQGGNYGYTF. The CDR3 nucleotides are TGTGCCAGCAGCCGACAGGGGGGAAACTATGGCTACACCTTC.

The rearrangement links TRBV24-1 to TRBJ2-1, with 9 bases matching TRBD2. The V gene's germline CDR1 is KGHDR and CDR2 SFDVKD. V lost 4 bases and J lost 8; bases outside the gene matches: 17. CDR3 length equals 18 residues. CDR3 sequence (DNA): TGTGCCACCAGTGACCCCGGGACTTGCGGGAGGGCCGGGCATGAGCAGTTCTTC. Translating gives CATSDPGTCGRAGHEQFF.

The table lists this clonotype with many counts. The rearrangement links TRBV7-2 to TRBJ2-3; 8 bases agree with TRBD1. Trimming cost V 6 bases and J 4 bases; bases outside gene matches: 9. The length of the CDR3 is 15 residues. Germline CDR1 is SGHTA and CDR2 is FQGNSA. The CDR3 here is CASSFRRGRPDTQYF. The DNA of the CDR3 is TGTGCCAGCAGTTTTCGCAGGGGGCGCCCAGATACGCAGTATTTT.

Only one count was recorded for this clonotype. The J gene is TRBJ1-6, the V gene TRBV6-6; D is uncertain. The CDR3 is 15 residues long. Germline V gene lookup returns CDR1 MNHNY and CDR2 SVGAGI (reference sequence). The ends were cut back, 8 bases at V and 5 bases at J, with 16 bases in the middle. The CDR3 loop reads CASSFDLVNNSPLHF. The CDR3 DNA sequence: TGTGCCAGCTCCTTTGATCTCGTTAATAATTCACCCCTCCACTTT.

Concerning this clonotype itself: Only one base separates this from a far larger clonotype, so it likely reflects a read error. This chain links TRBV9 with TRBJ2-1; 10 positions match TRBD1. The CDR3 has 16 amino acids. Germline assignment: CDR1 SGDLS and CDR2 YYNGEE. With V trimmed by 4 bases and J by 10 bases, 14 bases remained unmatched. CDR3 nucleotides: TGTGCCAGCAGCCCGCGCACCGGGACAGGGGCGGCGGAGCAGTTCTTC. This sequence encodes CASSPRTGTGAAEQFF.

The chain employs TRBV20-1 and TRBJ1-1, with TRBD1 matching 7 bases. The V gene's germline CDR1 is DFQATT and CDR2 SNEGSKA (reference sequence). Trimming took 2 bases from V and 2 from J; bases not matched to a gene: 8. CDR3 length equals 15 residues. Here the CDR3 DNA reads TGCAGTGCTAGAAGTGGGACAGCAGAAAACACTGAAGCTTTCTTT. Amino acids: CSARSGTAENTEAFF.

This clonotype was observed at least ten times. V and J are TRBV7-9 and TRBJ2-5, with 7 nucleotides matching TRBD1. Germline V gene sequence: CDR1 SEHNR, CDR2 FQNEAQ (reference sequence). V shed 5 bases and J 3 bases; nucleotides not matched to a gene: 6. The CDR3 runs to 14 residues. The CDR3 DNA reads as TGTGCCAGCAGCCTGGGACAGAACAAAGAGACCCAGTACTTC. Its protein is CASSLGQNKETQYF.

In its sample, this clonotype was seen many times. The chain couples TRBV15 to TRBJ1-2, with TRBD1 identical over 7 bases. Germline CDR1 is LNHNV and CDR2 is YYDKDF (reference sequence). The J segment lost 8 bases and the V segment lost 3 bases, leaving 6 bases of the junction unmatched. This CDR3 has 13 amino acids. CDR3 coding DNA: TGTGCCACCAGCAGTCGTACAGGGGAGGGCTACACCTTC. Translating gives CATSSRTGEGYTF.

This clonotype was seen ten or more times. This sequence joins TRBV30 and TRBJ2-7; TRBD1 or TRBD2 may be the D gene (6 bases each). The germline gives CDR1 GTSNPN, CDR2 SVGIG (reference sequence). Trimming pared 5 bases from V and 4 bases from J, leaving 15 bases between. The CDR3 contains 13 residues. In DNA, the CDR3 is TGTGCCTGGTCCCGGGGGCAGGGATACGAGCAGTACTTC. This translates into CAWSRGQGYEQYF.

As to this clonotype: A far more abundant clone sits one base away, making this likely a read error. The rearrangement joins TRBV3-1 to TRBJ2-1; 8 nucleotides line up with TRBD1. The CDR3 extends over 15 amino acids. From germline, CDR1 is LGHDT and CDR2 YNNKEL (reference sequence). After removal of 4 bases from V and 10 bases from J, the junction contained 12 bases not matched to a gene. The CDR3 here is CASSPRQGTTYEQFF. The CDR3 bases are TGTGCCAGCAGCCCGAGACAGGGGACGACCTACGAGCAGTTCTTC.

This clonotype was counted only a few times. This is likely an artifact of a read error, given a far larger clone one base away. The gene calls are TRBV21-1 and TRBJ2-7. TRBV21-1 is a known pseudogene. This CDR3 is built from 17 residues. CDR3 sequence: CASSKAQTGSSYNEQYF. CDR3 nucleotides: TGTGCCAGCAGCAAAGCTCAAACTGGTAGCTCCTACAATGAGCAGTACTTC.

This clonotype was picked up many times. The V call is TRBV3-1, the J call TRBJ2-5; TRBD2 aligns across 7 bases. With V trimmed by 4 bases and J by 0 bases, 8 bases remained unmatched. Germline CDR1 is LGHDT and CDR2 is YNNKEL (reference sequence). The CDR3 consists of 16 residues. The CDR3 sequence is CASSPGLAGYQETQYF. The CDR3, as DNA: TGTGCCAGCAGCCCAGGCTTAGCGGGCTACCAAGAGACCCAGTACTTC.